This TCR beta chain was profiled in a study of spatial heterogeneity in lung cancer. The CDR3 totals 19 residues. Germline assignment: CDR1 MGHRA and CDR2 YSYEKL. The J segment lost 0 bases and the V segment lost 2 bases, leaving 15 bases of the junction unmatched. TCRdb re-called the 5' RACE reads with MiXCR, one entry per CDR3 protein. This sample has more than 10,000 distinct CDR3 sequences; approximately 4.6% occur once, and the top ten carry roughly 24%. As concerns this clonotype: Antigen: not known. This beta chain is a stray read from a library made for alpha chains; its abundance is not meaningful.

Indicated time point: sample taken at primary tumor resection. Findings of the study overall: Tracking of tumor mutation counts was seen in expanded intratumoral alpha and beta TCR counts.

The sequence came from a male donor with early-stage non-small cell lung cancer. This rearrangement joins TRBV4-1 to TRBJ1-2, with 7 positions matching TRBD1. The specimen comprised lung tumor tissue, sampled at surgery. The CDR3: CASSQFGTAQNRANYGYTF. In nucleotides, the CDR3 is TGCGCCAGCAGCCAATTTGGGACAGCTCAAAATAGAGCTAACTATGGCTACACCTTC.